This T cell receptor beta chain was retrieved from a study of blood T cells in healthy people across ages. The use of a sample-barcoded 5' primer and a J-beta primer mix characterized a second PCR of roughly 7 to 12 cycles. TCRdb used MiXCR to reprocess the 5' RACE reads, holding one entry per CDR3 protein. The table lists hundreds of thousands of distinct CDR3 sequences, nearly 25% of them singletons. Each individual donor underwent a draw of ten milliliters of peripheral blood. Total RNA, at least 6 micrograms per sample, came from PBMCs. This same sample was also taken into another study, of T cells of mothers and their children. According to that study: Over 8 million reads per mother and 2.5 million to 3.5 million per child were obtained.

This receptor was obtained from a boy between 5 and 17 years old in good health. Input material: blood.

The CDR3 here is CASSLRHSTEAFF. CDR3 sequence (DNA): TGTGCCAGCAGCCTTCGACATAGCACTGAAGCTTTCTTT. The chain joins TRBV7-9 to TRBJ1-1; unclear D gene. This CDR3 contains 13 residues. The germline V and J ends were trimmed by 5 bases and 4 bases, with 11 bases remaining between them. The germline CDR1 and CDR2 sequences are SEHNR and FQNEAQ (reference sequence). Filled out from reference TRBV7-9 and TRBJ1-1, the complete variable domain reads DTGVSQNPRHKITKRGQNVTFRCDPISEHNRLYWYRQTLGQGPEFLTYFQNEAQLEKSRLLSDRFSAERPKGSFSTLEIQRTEQGDSAMYLCASSLRHSTEAFFGQGTRLTVV.